What follows are 21 T cell receptor beta chains derived from one specimen sequenced in a study of blood T cell repertoires in COVID-19. Produced via immunoSEQ multiplex PCR; TCRdb's table is partial and in-frame only. Of roughly 220,000 clones in the sample, 85% to 90% were seen once. The sequencing sample was made of PBMCs or T cells enriched from blood (not recorded which). These receptors were obtained from a woman in her fifties or sixties with acute COVID-19.

The chain links TRBV30 to TRBJ1-6; tentatively, D is TRBD1 (5 bases). This CDR3 contains 13 residues. Trimming left V 3 bases short and J 10 bases short, with 13 bases between. The germline gives CDR1 GTSNPN, CDR2 SVGIG (reference sequence). The CDR3 DNA is TGTGCCTGGAGCGTGCAGGGCCTATCACCCCTCCACTTT. The encoded protein is CAWSVQGLSPLHF.

The chain is built from TRBV27 and TRBJ2-7; 7 bases are a match to TRBD1. CDR1 is MNHEY and CDR2 is SMNVEV in the germline V gene (reference sequence). The trim removed 6 bases at V and 4 bases at J, leaving 6 bases unmatched. CDR3 length: 13 amino acids. Here the CDR3 reads CASSRDRVYEQYF. The CDR3 nucleotides read TGTGCCAGCAGCAGGGACAGAGTTTACGAGCAGTACTTC.

The CDR3 nucleotides read TGCGCCAGCAGCCCCCTTACAGGGGGCGTTGGCTCCTACGAGCAGTACTTC. Protein product: CASSPLTGGVGSYEQYF. The genes are TRBV5-1 and TRBJ2-7, with TRBD1 matching 9 bases. The germline gives CDR1 SGHRS, CDR2 YFSETQ. This CDR3 spans 17 amino acids. V lost 4 bases, J lost 0 bases, and 11 bases stayed unmatched.

Only a few counts were recorded for this clone. The chain recombines TRBV28 with TRBJ2-3; tentatively, D is TRBD2 (5 bases). The germline CDR1 and CDR2 sequences are MDHEN and SYDVKM. The CDR3 covers 16 residues. V shed 1 base and J shed 4 bases, with 15 bases lying between them. CDR3 nucleotides: TGTGCCAGCAGTTTATCCCGGGCCGGAGGCGCAGATACGCAGTATTTT. This gives the protein CASSLSRAGGADTQYF. The variable domain in full, completed from reference TRBV28 and TRBJ2-3, reads DVKVTQSSRYLVKRTGEKVFLECVQDMDHENMFWYRQDPGLGLRLIYFSYDVKMKEKGDIPEGYSVSREKKERFSLILESASTNQTSMYLCASSLSRAGGADTQYFGPGTRLTVL.

This chain connects TRBV28 to TRBJ2-1; possible D gene TRBD2, 7 bases. This CDR3 has 17 residues. The germline V gene encodes CDR1 MDHEN and CDR2 SYDVKM. V was cut by 6 bases and J by 6 bases, with 24 bases left in between. This CDR3 is CASSTRSGTNFFNEQFF. DNA of the CDR3: TGTGCCAGCAGCACTCGAAGCGGGACAAACTTTTTCAATGAGCAGTTCTTC.

The chain is built from TRBV7-3 and TRBJ2-3; 8 bases are a match to TRBD2. The trim removed 5 bases at V and 5 bases at J, leaving 12 bases unmatched. This CDR3 comprises 16 residues. The germline V gene has CDR1 SGHTA and CDR2 FQGTGA. CDR3 DNA: TGTGCCAGCAGCCGAAATGGCGGGAGGCCCCGAGATACGCAGTATTTT. It translates to CASSRNGGRPRDTQYF.

The V and J genes are TRBV2 and TRBJ1-5; 7 bases are shared with TRBD1. Germline CDR1 reads SNHLY; CDR2 reads FYNNEI. This CDR3 spans 14 amino acids. V was clipped by 5 bases and J by 4 bases; unmatched bases: 5. The CDR3 coding sequence is TGTGCCAGCAGTCCGAGACAGGGAAATCAGCCCCAGCATTTT. As protein: CASSPRQGNQPQHF.

This chain connects TRBV5-5 to TRBJ2-7; D gene uncertain. CDR1 is SGHKS and CDR2 is YYEKEE in the germline V gene (reference sequence). V was pared by 2 bases and J by 2 bases, with 2 bases between. The CDR3 runs 11 residues. For the CDR3, the DNA is TGTGCCAGCAGCTTTACCTACGAGCAGTACTTC. Translated: CASSFTYEQYF.

V is TRBV28 and J is TRBJ2-1; 7 bases fit TRBD1. The V gene's germline CDR1 is MDHEN and CDR2 SYDVKM. The trim removed 6 bases at V and 6 bases at J, leaving 8 bases unmatched. The length of the CDR3 is 14 residues. The CDR3 here is CASRRPQGRNEQFF. The DNA of the CDR3 is TGTGCCAGCAGGCGCCCACAGGGGCGCAATGAGCAGTTCTTC.

This CDR3 reads CASSVGADSNQPQHF. The CDR3 coding sequence is TGTGCCAGCAGCGTTGGGGCTGATAGCAATCAGCCCCAGCATTTT. This chain links TRBV7-6 with TRBJ1-5; possibly TRBD1 for D (5 bases). This CDR3 contains 15 residues. The V gene's germline CDR1 is SGHVS and CDR2 FNYEAQ. The V end lost 5 bases, the J end lost 0 bases, and 11 bases lay between the germline ends.

This rearrangement joins TRBV28 to TRBJ1-2; unclear D gene. Germline assignment: CDR1 MDHEN and CDR2 SYDVKM. This CDR3 is 12 amino acids long. The germline V and J ends were trimmed by 6 bases and 6 bases, with 11 bases remaining between them. CDR3 region: CASSRLTHGYTF. The CDR3 DNA reads as TGTGCCAGCAGCCGCCTGACTCATGGCTACACCTTC.

V and J are TRBV27 and TRBJ2-3, with TRBD2 matching 9 bases. The germline V gene encodes CDR1 MNHEY and CDR2 SMNVEV (reference sequence). Trimming at V came to 5 bases and at J to 1 base, leaving 7 bases not matched to a gene. This CDR3 contains 16 residues. In DNA, the CDR3 is TGTGCCAGCAGTCCCGGACTAGCGCAACGCACAGATACGCAGTATTTT. Protein: CASSPGLAQRTDTQYF.

The V call is TRBV12-3 or TRBV12-4, the J call TRBJ2-7; no reliable D call. V lost 1 base, J lost 2 bases, and 6 bases lay in between. CDR3 length: 13 residues. CDR3 sequence (DNA): TGTGCCAGCAGTTTAGAACTCCCCTACGAGCAGTACTTC. It codes for CASSLELPYEQYF.

The chain carries TRBV28 and TRBJ1-3; no clear D. This CDR3 has 15 amino acids. The ends were cut back, 2 bases at V and 0 bases at J, with 8 bases in the middle. Germline V gives CDR1 MDHEN, CDR2 SYDVKM. Here the CDR3 reads CASSLVMASGNTIYF. DNA for the CDR3: TGTGCCAGCAGTTTAGTTATGGCCTCTGGAAACACCATATATTTT.

This clone was observed a handful of times. Other DNA sequences within the sample encode an identical CDR3. This chain joins TRBV28 and TRBJ2-7; possible D gene TRBD1, 5 bases. V was pared by 3 bases and J by 0 bases, with 9 bases between. The CDR3 extends over 14 amino acids. Germline lookup yields CDR1 MDHEN and CDR2 SYDVKM. CDR3 sequence (DNA): TGTGCCAGCAGTTTTTTCCAGGGCTCCTACGAGCAGTACTTC. The encoded protein is CASSFFQGSYEQYF.

The chain recombines TRBV29-1 with TRBJ2-1, with TRBD2 as a possible D gene (5 bases). V lost 4 bases and J 6 bases, leaving 13 bases between the germline ends. Germline V lookup: CDR1 SQVTM, CDR2 ANQGSEA. This CDR3 region has 13 residues. The CDR3 here is CSVARGSVNEQFF. The CDR3 DNA reads TGCAGCGTTGCTCGGGGATCCGTCAATGAGCAGTTCTTC.

V gene TRBV7-3 combines with J gene TRBJ2-1, with D possibly being TRBD2 (6 bases). Per germline, CDR1 SGHTA and CDR2 FQGTGA. CDR3 length: 16 amino acids. With 5 bases removed from V and 2 bases from J, the gap between germline ends came to 16 bases. Here the CDR3 reads CASSTHPGLAYNEQFF. CDR3 nucleotide sequence: TGTGCCAGCAGCACCCATCCGGGACTTGCCTACAATGAGCAGTTCTTC.

The table lists this clone with a count of one. The chain recombines TRBV21-1 with TRBJ1-1; no check of the table's D call, TRBD1, against the DNA was made. TRBV21-1 is given as a pseudogene. The CDR3 covers 16 residues. CDR3 amino acids: CASSNQGVAIDTEAFF. The CDR3 bases are TGTGCCAGCAGCAACCAGGGGGTGGCGATTGACACTGAAGCTTTCTTT.

This CDR3 reads CASSLRGEQPQHF. The CDR3 DNA is TGTGCCAGTAGCCTACGGGGGGAGCAGCCCCAGCATTTT. The J gene is TRBJ1-5, the V gene TRBV19; D is possibly TRBD1 (5 bases). Germline V gene lookup returns CDR1 LNHDA and CDR2 SQIVND (reference sequence). CDR3 size: 13 residues. Trimming cost V 6 bases and J 7 bases, with 13 bases left between them.

The chain carries TRBV27 and TRBJ2-7; 7 bases map to TRBD2. V lost 7 bases, J lost 3 bases, and 9 bases stayed unmatched. Germline-derived CDR1 and CDR2 are MNHEY and SMNVEV (reference sequence). The CDR3 consists of 14 residues. The CDR3 sequence: CASNNGGSFYEQYF. CDR3 DNA sequence: TGTGCCAGCAATAACGGGGGGAGTTTCTACGAGCAGTACTTC.

This chain joins TRBV3-1 (or the pseudogene TRBV3-2) and TRBJ1-5, with unresolved D. V lost 4 bases and J 0 bases, leaving 10 bases between the germline ends. The CDR3 loop spans 15 amino acids. Germline V CDR1 and CDR2: LGHDT, YNNKEL (reference sequence). The CDR3 reads CASSLRAGSNQPQHF. Written as DNA, the CDR3 is TGTGCCAGCAGCCTCCGGGCGGGTAGCAATCAGCCCCAGCATTTT.